Below are 15 T cell receptor beta chains sequenced from a single sample in a study of T cell responses to AZD1222 COVID-19 vaccine. The protocol was immunoSEQ multiplex PCR, while the TCRdb copy is restricted to in-frame clones and leaves out a portion. This sample has 95,000 to 110,000 clones, with over 85% found just once. The sample in question was peripheral blood, obtained on day 0 of AZD1222 vaccination. The receptors were sampled from an adult in good health.

The table lists this clone with a count of one. The chain carries TRBV2 and TRBJ2-5, with 13 bases identical to TRBD2. Germline V gene lookup returns CDR1 SNHLY and CDR2 FYNNEI. The CDR3 runs 20 residues. The junction had 19 bases not matched to a gene; V was cut back by 4 bases and J by 5 bases. CDR3 protein: CASSAPRTSGSGALWETQYF. As DNA, the CDR3 is TGTGCCAGCAGTGCACCGCGGACTAGCGGGAGTGGCGCCCTCTGGGAGACCCAGTACTTC.

This chain uses TRBV7-9 with TRBJ1-5, with unresolved D. The germline V gene has CDR1 SEHNR and CDR2 FQNEAQ (reference sequence). The germline V and J ends were trimmed by 4 bases and 6 bases, with 10 bases remaining between them. This CDR3 is 13 amino acids long. The CDR3 loop reads CASSSLSGQPQHF. The CDR3 region has the DNA TGTGCCAGCAGCTCGCTTAGTGGTCAGCCCCAGCATTTT.

Only one count was recorded for this clone. The rearrangement joins TRBV4-1 to TRBJ2-3; no clear D gene. The V and J ends lost 4 bases and 0 bases respectively, with 11 bases between them. CDR1 is MGHRA and CDR2 is YSYEKL in the germline V gene. The CDR3 is 15 residues long. CDR3 nucleotide sequence: TGCGCCAGCAGCCTAGGGTGGGGTAGCACAGATACGCAGTATTTT. Residues: CASSLGWGSTDTQYF.

The chain combines TRBV19 with TRBJ1-5, with TRBD1 as a possible D gene (5 bases). CDR3 length equals 16 residues. V was pared by 5 bases and J by 0 bases, with 14 bases between. Germline V CDR1 and CDR2: LNHDA, SQIVND (reference sequence). The CDR3 region has the DNA TGTGCCAGTAGTTATGACCAGGGTTATAGCAATCAGCCCCAGCATTTT. Amino acid sequence: CASSYDQGYSNQPQHF.

The chain couples TRBV27 to TRBJ1-2; 12 bases are shared with TRBD1. The germline V gene has CDR1 MNHEY and CDR2 SMNVEV (reference sequence). The CDR3 totals 15 residues. The trim removed 4 bases at V and 7 bases at J, leaving 7 bases unmatched. In nucleotides, the CDR3 is TGTGCCAGCAGTTCCCCGGGACAGGGGGCTAGTGGCTACACCTTC. This translates into CASSSPGQGASGYTF.

This sequence joins TRBV7-9 and TRBJ1-1, with unresolved D. The CDR3 is 12 amino acids. Trimming removed 3 bases at V and 7 bases at J, with 9 bases between. The germline V gene encodes CDR1 SEHNR and CDR2 FQNEAQ (reference sequence). The DNA of the CDR3 is TGTGCCAGCAGCTTGCCCCGATTTGAAGCTTTCTTT. This encodes CASSLPRFEAFF.

The DNA of the CDR3 is TGTGCCAGCTCACCGGGCTCCAGCTCCTACGAGCAGTACTTC. Protein: CASSPGSSSYEQYF. The chain carries TRBV18 and TRBJ2-7, with D uncertain. The CDR3 is 14 amino acids. Trimming took 3 bases from V and 0 from J, leaving 9 bases between them. Germline-derived CDR1 and CDR2 are KGHSH and LQKENI.

The chain carries TRBV9 and TRBJ1-2; D remains ambiguous. V was pared by 0 bases and J by 4 bases, with 13 bases between. There are 15 residues in the CDR3. CDR1 is SGDLS and CDR2 is YYNGEE in the germline V gene. CDR3 coding DNA: TGTGCCAGCAGCGTAGGTGGGCAGGAATTCTATGGCTACACCTTC. It translates to CASSVGGQEFYGYTF.

This chain links TRBV2 with TRBJ2-3; D not resolved. The CDR3 contains 12 residues. Trimming took off 5 bases at V and 0 bases at J, with 3 bases between the two ends. Germline CDR1 reads SNHLY; CDR2 reads FYNNEI. CDR3 residues: CASSYSTDTQYF. The CDR3 coding sequence is TGTGCCAGCAGTTATAGCACAGATACGCAGTATTTT.

The gene calls are TRBV24-1 and TRBJ1-2; 7 bases line up with TRBD1. Per the germline V gene, CDR1 is KGHDR and CDR2 is SFDVKD. V shed 4 bases and J 2 bases; nucleotides not matched to a gene: 3. The CDR3 is 14 residues long. The CDR3 sequence: CATSDPTGNYGYTF. CDR3 DNA sequence: TGTGCCACCAGTGACCCGACAGGGAACTATGGCTACACCTTC.

The V and J genes are TRBV6-5 and TRBJ1-4; no clear D. The germline CDR1 and CDR2 sequences are MNHEY and SVGAGI. The CDR3 is 15 amino acids. Trimming removed 5 bases from V and 8 bases from J, with 18 bases in between. The CDR3, as DNA: TGTGCCAGCAGTAACCTGGGTCCCTTTAGCGAAAAACTGTTTTTT. It encodes CASSNLGPFSEKLFF.

V is TRBV11-2 and J is TRBJ2-3; TRBD2 matches 8 bases. Germline loops: CDR1 SGHAT, CDR2 FQNNGV. V lost 3 bases to trimming and J lost 2 bases; unmatched junction nucleotides: 10. This CDR3 region has 17 residues. This chain's CDR3 is CASSFSGGRTYTDTQYF. Written as DNA, the CDR3 is TGTGCCAGCAGCTTCAGCGGGGGCCGGACCTACACAGATACGCAGTATTTT.

The genes are TRBV3-1 (or the pseudogene TRBV3-2) and TRBJ2-1; TRBD2 matches 12 bases. V was clipped by 4 bases and J by 8 bases; unmatched bases: 9. CDR1 and CDR2 (germline): LGHDT, YNNKEL (reference sequence). CDR3 length equals 16 residues. The CDR3, as DNA: TGTGCCAGCAGCCCGGGACTAGCGGGTTCAAGGGATGAGCAGTTCTTC. This codes for CASSPGLAGSRDEQFF.

V is TRBV27 and J is TRBJ2-7; 7 bases agree with TRBD1. Trimming at V came to 0 bases and at J to 3 bases, leaving 2 bases not matched to a gene. The germline CDR1 and CDR2 sequences are MNHEY and SMNVEV (reference sequence). This CDR3 comprises 14 residues. Here the CDR3 reads CASSLSRDSYEQYF. CDR3 nucleotide sequence: TGTGCCAGCAGTTTATCCAGGGACAGCTACGAGCAGTACTTC.

The chain has TRBV6-1 and TRBJ1-1, with 9 bases fitting TRBD1. The CDR3 extends over 14 amino acids. The V gene's germline CDR1 is MNHNS and CDR2 SASEGT. V dropped 2 bases and J dropped 6; count of bases not matched to a gene: 4. DNA for the CDR3: TGTGCCAGCAGTGAACCCAGGACAGGGGCTGAAGCTTTCTTT. Translation gives CASSEPRTGAEAFF.